This is a list of T cell receptor beta chains from one sample in a study of blood T cell repertoires in COVID-19. Measured with immunoSEQ multiplex PCR; TCRdb has only the in-frame clones, and not every one. In the table there are under 130,000 clones, approximately 88% of which are singletons. The sample consisted of peripheral blood. The source of these receptors is a human donor in a cohort sampled during active COVID-19. CDR3s include the opening cysteine and the closing phenylalanine or tryptophan. A D gene is named only where the DNA matches it firmly. Only part of the rows carry a size: once, few, many, or a class if the clone is expanded.

>TRBJ1-1|.|TRBV12-3/TRBV12-4|.
CASSRQAEAFF
TGTGCCAGCAGCAGACAGGCAGAAGCTTTCTTT
>TRBJ1-1|.|TRBV6-5|.
CASSYPGGGRTEAFF
TGTGCCAGCAGTTACCCCGGTGGTGGTCGGACTGAAGCTTTCTTT
>TRBJ2-3|TRBD2|TRBV3-1/TRBV3-2|few
CASSQVRLAGSTDTQYF
TGTGCCAGCAGCCAGGTTCGACTAGCGGGGAGCACAGATACGCAGTATTTT
>TRBJ1-1|.|TRBV30|.
CAWSVRSLGEVAFF
TGTGCCTGGAGTGTACGCAGTTTGGGCGAAGTAGCTTTCTTT
>TRBJ2-5|.|TRBV5-6|.
CASSLGRGLQETQYF
TGTGCCAGCAGCTTGGGGAGGGGACTCCAAGAGACCCAGTACTTC
>TRBJ2-7|.|TRBV15|few
CATSSQKDSFSYEQYF
TGTGCCACCAGCAGCCAGAAGGACTCCTTTTCCTACGAGCAGTACTTC
>TRBJ1-3|.|TRBV15|.
CATSTPGGGNTIYF
TGTGCCACCAGCACACCAGGTGGGGGAAACACCATATATTTT
>TRBJ2-2|.|TRBV2|.
CASGEQGIRTGELFF
TGTGCCAGCGGGGAACAGGGTATTAGGACCGGGGAGCTGTTTTTT
>TRBJ1-4|.|TRBV5-1|.
CASSLIATNEKLFF
TGCGCCAGCAGCTTGATCGCAACTAATGAAAAACTGTTTTTT
>TRBJ1-2|TRBD1|TRBV5-6|.
CASSFGQGQGFGYTF
TGTGCCAGCAGCTTCGGACAGGGCCAAGGCTTCGGCTACACCTTC
>TRBJ1-1|.|TRBV9|.
CASSVVVGLNTEAFF
TGTGCCAGCAGCGTAGTCGTCGGACTTAACACTGAAGCTTTCTTT
>TRBJ2-5|.|TRBV7-7|.
CASSFFTQETQYF
TGTGCTAGCAGCTTTTTCACCCAGGAGACCCAGTACTTC
>TRBJ2-1|TRBD1|TRBV7-3|.
CASSLKGDRWTEQFF
TGTGCCAGCAGCTTAAAGGGGGACAGGTGGACTGAGCAGTTCTTC
>TRBJ2-1|TRBD2|TRBV7-9|.
CASSLGAGGYNEQFF
TGTGCCAGCAGCTTGGGAGCGGGGGGCTACAATGAGCAGTTCTTC
>TRBJ1-1|.|TRBV6-6|.
CASRGQVNTEAFF
TGTGCCAGCAGGGGGCAGGTGAACACTGAAGCTTTCTTT
>TRBJ1-3|.|TRBV15|few
CATSRGVIGRGGNTIYF
TGTGCCACCAGCAGAGGGGTGATCGGAAGGGGTGGAAACACCATATATTTT
>TRBJ2-2|.|TRBV7-8|.
CASSLLELSGELFF
TGTGCCAGCAGCTTGCTAGAACTGAGCGGGGAGCTGTTTTTT
>TRBJ1-3|TRBD1|TRBV11-2|.
CASSPWTGIGGNTIYF
TGTGCCAGCAGCCCCTGGACAGGGATAGGTGGAAACACCATATATTTT
>TRBJ1-1|.|TRBV11-3|few
CASSLQGGTEAFF
TGTGCCAGCAGCTTACAGGGTGGGACTGAAGCTTTCTTT
>TRBJ1-3|.|TRBV20-1|.
CSAIAGDTIYF
TGCAGTGCAATCGCAGGGGACACCATATATTTT
>TRBJ2-1|.|TRBV4-2|.
CASSQAPFDEQFF
TGTGCCAGCAGCCAAGCCCCCTTTGATGAGCAGTTCTTC
>TRBJ1-1|.|TRBV20-1|.
CSARGPGLAFF
TGCAGTGCTAGAGGGCCGGGGTTAGCTTTCTTT
>TRBJ1-2|.|TRBV4-1|few
CASSQGQSNYGYTF
TGCGCCAGCAGCCAAGGACAATCTAACTATGGCTACACCTTC
>TRBJ2-2|TRBD2|TRBV10-1|.
CASSELGGGPGELFF
TGCGCCAGCAGTGAGTTGGGGGGGGGTCCCGGGGAGCTGTTTTTT
>TRBJ2-1|.|TRBV5-1|.
CASSPNPRVGGHNEQFF
TGCGCCAGCAGCCCTAACCCCCGAGTGGGAGGACACAATGAGCAGTTCTTC
>TRBJ1-2|TRBD1|TRBV3-1/TRBV3-2|.
CASSPTGFDGYTF
TGTGCCAGCAGCCCGACAGGGTTTGATGGCTACACCTTC
>TRBJ2-2|TRBD2|TRBV3-1/TRBV3-2|.
CASSQERLAGGPGTGELFF
TGTGCCAGCAGCCAAGAGAGACTAGCGGGGGGGCCAGGCACCGGGGAGCTGTTTTTT
>TRBJ1-1|.|TRBV27|.
CATGDLVRGDEAFF
TGTGCCACCGGTGATTTAGTTCGAGGTGATGAAGCTTTCTTT
>TRBJ2-1|TRBD2|TRBV7-9|.
CASSMTSGPLQFF
TGTGCCAGCAGCATGACTAGCGGCCCCTTACAGTTCTTC
>TRBJ2-5|TRBD1|TRBV5-1|many
CASSPGTARGETQYF
TGCGCCAGCAGCCCAGGGACAGCCCGGGGAGAGACCCAGTACTTC
>TRBJ2-1|TRBD2|TRBV10-3|.
CAIRTSGGNNKYNEQFF
TGTGCCATCAGGACTAGCGGGGGGAACAATAAGTACAATGAGCAGTTCTTC
>TRBJ1-2|TRBD1|TRBV6-5|.
CASKTGGQGGYTF
TGTGCCAGCAAGACAGGGGGTCAAGGGGGCTACACCTTC
>TRBJ2-7|TRBD2|TRBV30|.
CAWTGGGTSGYEQYF
TGTGCCTGGACAGGCGGGGGGACCTCGGGGTACGAGCAGTACTTC
>TRBJ2-7|TRBD1|TRBV6-6|.
CASTRSGTGDEQYF
TGTGCCAGCACCCGATCCGGGACAGGGGACGAGCAGTACTTC
>TRBJ1-6|.|TRBV6-1|.
CASSEGAQNNSPLHF
TGTGCCAGCAGTGAAGGGGCGCAGAATAATTCACCCCTCCACTTT
>TRBJ1-4|.|TRBV2|.
CASSAGGVGGEKLFF
TGTGCCAGCAGTGCTGGGGGGGTGGGTGGTGAAAAACTGTTTTTT
>TRBJ2-7|.|TRBV4-2|.
CASSRKREDEQYF
TGTGCCAGCAGCAGAAAAAGGGAGGACGAGCAGTACTTC
>TRBJ2-7|.|TRBV5-1|.
CASSLDGNEQYF
TGCGCCAGCAGCTTGGACGGGAATGAGCAGTACTTC
>TRBJ2-1|.|TRBV6-5|.
CASSTGYNEQFF
TGTGCCAGCAGTACAGGGTACAATGAGCAGTTCTTC
>TRBJ2-7|TRBD1|TRBV9|once
CASSVAGTEDYEQYF
TGTGCCAGCAGCGTAGCGGGGACAGAGGACTACGAGCAGTACTTC
>TRBJ2-6|.|TRBV19|.
CASNAGSTGANVLTF
TGTGCCAGCAATGCCGGGAGCACTGGGGCCAACGTCCTGACTTTC
>TRBJ2-1|.|TRBV24-1|.
CATSDKPEDEQFF
TGTGCCACCAGTGACAAACCCGAGGATGAGCAGTTCTTC
>TRBJ1-1|.|TRBV9|.
CASSSKGGGLNTEAFF
TGTGCCAGCAGCTCCAAGGGGGGAGGGCTGAACACTGAAGCTTTCTTT
>TRBJ2-2|.|TRBV5-1|.
CASSLAGLNTGELFF
TGCGCCAGCAGCTTGGCAGGACTGAACACCGGGGAGCTGTTTTTT
>TRBJ1-5|.|TRBV27|.
CASGLNQPQHF
TGTGCCAGCGGACTAAATCAGCCCCAGCATTTT
>TRBJ2-1|.|TRBV6-1|.
CASSERTRGNEQFF
TGTGCCAGCAGTGAAAGGACTCGGGGGAATGAGCAGTTCTTC
>TRBJ2-7|.|TRBV6-5|.
CASKIKGVGEQYF
TGTGCCAGCAAAATTAAGGGGGTCGGCGAGCAGTACTTC
>TRBJ1-1|TRBD1|TRBV5-1|.
CASKDPGTGVTEAFF
TGCGCCAGCAAAGACCCCGGGACAGGGGTGACTGAAGCTTTCTTT
>TRBJ1-2|.|TRBV19|.
CASSGELPMRYTF
TGTGCCAGTAGTGGGGAGTTACCTATGCGCTACACCTTC
>TRBJ2-2|.|TRBV7-2|.
CASSLATTGNTGELFF
TGTGCCAGCAGCTTAGCCACGACAGGGAACACCGGGGAGCTGTTTTTT
>TRBJ2-3|.|TRBV7-9|.
CASSAGERGPGPADTQYF
TGTGCCAGCAGCGCAGGGGAGCGGGGCCCGGGACCCGCAGATACGCAGTATTTT
>TRBJ1-1|TRBD1|TRBV5-1|.
CASSPQGAAEAFF
TGCGCCAGCAGCCCACAGGGGGCTGCTGAAGCTTTCTTT
>TRBJ1-5|TRBD1|TRBV7-8|.
CASSLETGGNQPQHF
TGTGCCAGCAGCTTAGAGACAGGGGGCAATCAGCCCCAGCATTTT
>TRBJ2-7|TRBD1|TRBV10-1|few
CASGQGDEQYF
TGCGCCAGCGGACAGGGGGACGAGCAGTACTTC
>TRBJ1-6|.|TRBV3-1/TRBV3-2|.
CASSQDAGKSPLHF
TGTGCCAGCAGCCAAGATGCAGGCAAGTCACCCCTCCACTTT
>TRBJ2-3|TRBD2|TRBV7-2|.
CASSPGRLAGGYTDTQYF
TGTGCCAGCAGCCCCGGTAGACTAGCGGGGGGGTACACAGATACGCAGTATTTT
>TRBJ1-2|.|TRBV27|.
CASSFQLNYGYTF
TGTGCCAGCAGTTTTCAACTTAACTATGGCTACACCTTC